Ten or more counts support the clone carrying this T cell receptor beta chain. Its antigen remains unknown. Synthesis of cDNA was accomplished via 5'RACE employing 10-nucleotide random UMIs. A single record per CDR3 protein comes from TCRdb applying MiXCR to the 5' RACE reads. The sample holds 49,000 or so distinct CDR3 sequences; roughly 17% are singletons and the top ten take more than 3.5%. The ends lost 5 bases at V and 4 bases at J; junction bases unmatched: 14. Germline CDR1 is SGHKS and CDR2 is YYEKEE (reference sequence). CDR3 length: 16 amino acids. These data come from a study of neurological immune-mediated disorders. Points from the study as a whole: Patients with HTLV-1-associated myelopathy showed the most TCR clonal expansion. Those with multiple sclerosis showed the least, falling below healthy controls.

2 million PBMCs stored at -80 C were the source of the unsorted libraries. Specimen: PBMCs. The TCR sequence derives from a man in his sixties in good health. This chain uses TRBV5-5 with TRBJ2-5, with TRBD1 identical over 7 bases. CDR3 sequence: CASSSRDTGVGETQYF. The CDR3 region has the DNA TGTGCCAGCAGTTCTCGCGATACAGGGGTGGGAGAGACCCAGTACTTC. The full variable domain, in which reference TRBV5-5 and TRBJ2-5 provide the parts outside the CDR3, is DAGVTQSPTHLIKTRGQQVTLRCSPISGHKSVSWYQQVLGQGPQFIFQYYEKEERGRGNFPDRFSARQFPNYSSELNVNALLLGDSALYLCASSSRDTGVGETQYFGPGTRLLVL.